The table lists the clone carrying this TCR beta chain with a count of one. Its cognate antigen is unknown. This entry comes from a study of cytomegalovirus exposure and HLA in healthy donors. Findings and caveats of the study: A reported reduction in N-insertions relative to the approximately 640-donor mean was seen in an Asian-associated ancestry cluster in a later analysis.

The primer mix had 60 Vbeta and 13 Jbeta primers. TCRdb's table, derived via immunoSEQ multiplex PCR, lists solely in-frame clones and lacks some. The table lists tens of thousands of clones, about 78% of them singletons. Germline CDR1 and CDR2: SEHNR and FQNEAQ (reference sequence). Trimming pared 7 bases from V and 4 bases from J, leaving 20 bases between. The CDR3 covers 16 residues. V gene TRBV7-9 combines with J gene TRBJ2-1, with D possibly being TRBD2 (6 bases). This clonotype was obtained from a male donor in good health and CMV-seropositive. Sequencing was done on a sample of PBMCs. CDR3 protein: CASTQRTTWDYNEQFF. For the CDR3, the DNA is TGTGCCAGCACCCAACGGACTACTTGGGATTACAATGAGCAGTTCTTC.